A single sample is the source of the 28 T cell receptor beta chains below, sequenced in a study of T cells in Graves' hyperthyroidism and ophthalmopathy. There were TCR beta CDR3 regions amplified from RNA transcripts. A first-round RT-PCR of the TCR CDR3 used the HTBI primer set. TCRdb processed the multiplex PCR reads anew with MiXCR; each CDR3 protein has one entry. The profile covers over 300,000 distinct CDR3 sequences, with roughly 14% appearing a single time and about 10% taken by the ten largest. Specimen: blood. These receptors were obtained from a woman in her sixties with Graves' hyperthyroidism.

This clonotype was counted ten times or more. The chain employs TRBV28 and TRBJ1-5; D unclear. Germline V lookup: CDR1 MDHEN, CDR2 SYDVKM. The V and J ends lost 4 bases and 0 bases respectively, with 4 bases between them. The CDR3 length is 13 residues. This CDR3 is CASSSHSNQPQHF. CDR3 in DNA: TGTGCCAGCAGTTCCCATAGCAATCAGCCCCAGCATTTT.

In the case of this clonotype: This sequence may be a read error, since a much larger clone differs from it by one base. The gene calls are TRBV28 and TRBJ1-5, with a tentative D call TRBD1 (5 bases). The CDR3 loop spans 16 amino acids. Per the germline V gene, CDR1 is MDHEN and CDR2 is SYDVKM. Here the CDR3 DNA reads TGTGCCTGCAGTTTATTAGTTTCGGGGGTGGCGCAGCCCCAGCATTTT. It translates to CACSLLVSGVAQPQHF. The whole variable domain, remainder taken from reference TRBV28 and TRBJ1-5, is DVKVTQSSRYLVKRTGEKVFLECVQDMDHENMFWYRQDPGLGLRLIYFSYDVKMKEKGDIPEGYSVSREKKERFSLILESASTNQTSMYLCACSLLVSGVAQPQHFGDGTRLSIL.

This clonotype has just a few counts. J is TRBJ2-1 and V is TRBV27, with D perhaps TRBD2 (6 bases). V lost 7 bases and J 8 bases, leaving 21 bases between the germline ends. This CDR3 has 15 amino acids. Per germline, CDR1 MNHEY and CDR2 SMNVEV (reference sequence). CDR3 protein: CASTLAGTPRDEQFF. The CDR3 DNA reads TGTGCCAGCACCCTAGCAGGGACTCCTAGGGATGAGCAGTTCTTC.

This chain uses TRBV19 with TRBJ1-1; D is ambiguous. CDR1 is LNHDA and CDR2 is SQIVND in the germline V gene (reference sequence). The CDR3 contains 13 residues. Trimming took off 8 bases at V and 3 bases at J, with 13 bases between the two ends. CDR3 nucleotides: TGTGCCAGTCAGCAAACAGATTACACTGAAGCTTTCTTT. Amino acids: CASQQTDYTEAFF.

This clonotype was seen ten or more times. This chain connects TRBV5-1 to TRBJ1-2; tentatively, D is TRBD1 (6 bases). The CDR3 extends over 14 amino acids. The germline V gene has CDR1 SGHRS and CDR2 YFSETQ. V gave up 4 bases and J gave up 2 bases, with 12 bases separating them. The CDR3 coding sequence is TGCGCCAGCAGCCCGATCGACAGGAACTATGGCTACACCTTC. It encodes CASSPIDRNYGYTF.

As concerns this clonotype: Given a much more abundant clone one base away, this may be a read error. This chain's CDR3 is CAGTPAGPSGNTIYF. The CDR3 DNA is TGTGCCGGCACCCCGGCCGGGCCCTCTGGAAACACCATATATTTT. This sequence joins TRBV2 and TRBJ1-3; D remains ambiguous. The germline CDR1 and CDR2 sequences are SNHLY and FYNNEI. The V end lost 11 bases, the J end lost 0 bases, and 17 bases lay between the germline ends. The CDR3 spans 15 residues. Full variable domain (outside the CDR3, taken from reference TRBV2 and TRBJ1-3): EPEVTQTPSHQVTQMGQEVILRCVPISNHLYFYWYRQILGQKVEFLVSFYNNEISEKSEIFDDQFSVERPDGSNFTLKIRSTKLEDSAMYFCAGTPAGPSGNTIYFGEGSWLTVV.

V gene TRBV19 combines with J gene TRBJ1-2; D is uncertain. CDR1 and CDR2 from the germline V gene are LNHDA and SQIVND (reference sequence). The CDR3 runs to 13 residues. The V end lost 3 bases, the J end lost 5 bases, and 10 bases lay between the germline ends. CDR3: CASSMSAAYGYTF. CDR3 nucleotides: TGTGCCAGTAGTATGTCGGCTGCGTATGGCTACACCTTC. Looking up the rest from reference TRBV19 and TRBJ1-2 gives the full variable domain: DGGITQSPKYLFRKEGQNVTLSCEQNLNHDAMYWYRQDPGQGLRLIYYSQIVNDFQKGDIAEGYSVSREKKESFPLTVTSAQKNPTAFYLCASSMSAAYGYTFGSGTRLTVV.

This clonotype was seen many times. The chain links TRBV6-6 to TRBJ2-7; TRBD2 agrees at 9 bases. Unmatched junction bases numbered 9, after V lost 0 bases and J lost 6 bases. This CDR3 spans 16 amino acids. In germline, CDR1 is MNHNY, CDR2 SVGAGI (reference sequence). The CDR3 spells CASSYSGLAPWGEQYF. Here the CDR3 DNA reads TGTGCCAGCAGTTACTCGGGACTAGCTCCATGGGGCGAGCAGTACTTC.

This clonotype appeared a few times. The genes are TRBV20-1 and TRBJ1-2; 9 bases are a match to TRBD1. Losses at the gene ends were 3 bases for V and 3 bases for J; bases not matched to a gene: 2. Germline-derived CDR1 and CDR2 are DFQATT and SNEGSKA (reference sequence). This CDR3 is 13 amino acids long. The CDR3 protein is CSARGQGHYGYTF. In DNA form, the CDR3 reads TGCAGTGCTAGGGGACAGGGACACTATGGCTACACCTTC.

This clonotype was recorded at least ten times. An end of the junction does not agree with germline; a read error may underlie this. CDR3 protein: CASSLGLAKYNEQFF. CDR3 sequence (DNA): TGCGCCAGCAGTTTGGGACTAGCGAAATACAATGAGCAGTTCTTC. This chain connects TRBV5-1 to TRBJ2-1; TRBD2 matches 10 bases. The CDR3 extends over 15 amino acids. Germline values: CDR1 SGHRS, CDR2 YFSETQ.

This chain connects TRBV20-1 to TRBJ2-2; D call uncertain. The CDR3 loop spans 13 amino acids. V was pared by 5 bases and J by 0 bases, with 7 bases between. Germline CDR1 DFQATT, CDR2 SNEGSKA (reference sequence). CDR3 nucleotide sequence: TGCAGTGCTCCGGACCCGAACACCGGGGAGCTGTTTTTT. Its translation is CSAPDPNTGELFF.

This clonotype has more than one count but fewer than ten. CDR3 nucleotides: TGTGCCATCAGTGGGGCGGGAGGGCCGAGCGAGCAGTACTTC. Translated: CAISGAGGPSEQYF. The chain employs TRBV10-3 and TRBJ2-7; TRBD2 agrees at 9 bases. Trimming took 4 bases from V and 6 from J; bases not matched to a gene: 7. From germline, CDR1 is ENHRY and CDR2 SYGVKD. The CDR3 contains 14 residues.

This clonotype was recorded many times. This chain links TRBV7-9 with TRBJ2-2; 9 nucleotides match TRBD2. Per germline, CDR1 SEHNR and CDR2 FQNEAQ (reference sequence). The CDR3 has 16 residues. J was trimmed by 3 bases and V by 2 bases; bases with no gene match: 4. The CDR3 sequence: CASSLPAGGYTGELFF. Here the CDR3 DNA reads TGTGCCAGCAGCTTACCAGCGGGAGGCTACACCGGGGAGCTGTTTTTT.

This clonotype was picked up many times. The rearrangement links TRBV3-1 to TRBJ2-5; D is unclear. Germline CDR1 reads LGHDT; CDR2 reads YNNKEL (reference sequence). This CDR3 comprises 15 residues. The germline V and J ends were trimmed by 1 base and 6 bases, with 15 bases remaining between them. CDR3 protein: CASSQVSGGAQTQYF. The CDR3 DNA is TGTGCCAGCAGCCAAGTCTCGGGCGGCGCCCAGACCCAGTACTTC.

This clonotype has at least ten counts. This rearrangement joins TRBV7-3 to TRBJ2-2, with D unclear. V was cut by 2 bases and J by 1 base, with 5 bases left in between. Germline CDR1 is SGHTA and CDR2 is FQGTGA. CDR3 size: 14 residues. The CDR3: CASSLYGNTGELFF. DNA for the CDR3: TGTGCCAGCAGCTTATACGGGAACACCGGGGAGCTGTTTTTT.

Written as DNA, the CDR3 is TGTGCCAGTAGTACCGGACTAGCGGATCGCACAGATACGCAGTATTTT. This sequence encodes CASSTGLADRTDTQYF. V is TRBV19 and J is TRBJ2-3; 10 nucleotides match TRBD2. Losses at the gene ends were 4 bases for V and 1 base for J; bases not matched to a gene: 5. The CDR3 sequence is 16 residues long. CDR1 LNHDA and CDR2 SQIVND come from the germline V gene (reference sequence).

This clonotype was picked up a small number of times. V is TRBV7-9 and J is TRBJ2-5; possibly TRBD1 for D (6 bases). V was pared by 2 bases and J by 4 bases, with 20 bases between. Looked up from germline, CDR1 is SEHNR and CDR2 is FQNEAQ (reference sequence). This CDR3 is built from 17 residues. The CDR3 here is CASSLLGTLPAGETQYF. DNA of the CDR3: TGTGCCAGCAGCTTACTTGGGACACTACCGGCGGGAGAGACCCAGTACTTC.

This clonotype was picked up many times. The chain recombines TRBV5-1 with TRBJ2-5; D ambiguous. This CDR3 contains 15 residues. Trimming left V 0 bases short and J 1 base short, with 10 bases between. Germline CDR1 SGHRS, CDR2 YFSETQ. CDR3 protein: CASSLGLLGQETQYF. DNA for the CDR3: TGCGCCAGCAGCTTGGGCCTATTAGGCCAAGAGACCCAGTACTTC.

On this clonotype itself: Possible read error: a much larger clone is one base away. The chain is built from TRBV3-1 and TRBJ2-2, with TRBD1 matching over 7 bases. The length of the CDR3 is 14 residues. Germline CDR1 is LGHDT and CDR2 is YNNKEL (reference sequence). V shed 4 bases and J 7 bases; nucleotides not matched to a gene: 6. The CDR3 region is CASSPQGWGGELFF. The CDR3 DNA reads TGTGCCAGCAGCCCACAGGGGTGGGGCGGGGAGCTGTTTTTT.

This clonotype came up many times. The genes are TRBV20-1 and TRBJ2-1, with 14 bases that match TRBD2. Trimming at V came to 1 base and at J to 7 bases, leaving 3 bases not matched to a gene. CDR1 DFQATT and CDR2 SNEGSKA come from the germline V gene (reference sequence). This CDR3 is 15 amino acids long. The CDR3 nucleotides read TGCAGTGCTAGAGGAGGGACTAGCGGGAGAAATGAGCAGTTCTTC. Its translation is CSARGGTSGRNEQFF.

With respect to this clonotype: A read error is possible here, since a much larger clone lies one base away. This chain connects TRBV4-2 to TRBJ2-1; 13 nucleotides align to TRBD2. The CDR3 runs 16 residues. Germline loops: CDR1 LGHNA, CDR2 YNFKEQ. V shed 2 bases and J 5 bases; nucleotides not matched to a gene: 3. The chain's CDR3 is CASSQTGTSGDNEQFF. The CDR3 coding sequence is TGTGCCAGCAGCCAAACCGGGACTAGCGGGGACAATGAGCAGTTCTTC.

The rearrangement links TRBV11-2 to TRBJ2-5, with 7 positions matching TRBD2. This CDR3 has 15 residues. Germline lookup yields CDR1 SGHAT and CDR2 FQNNGV. V dropped 0 bases and J dropped 2; count of bases not matched to a gene: 3. The CDR3 sequence is CASSLDPGLQETQYF. The CDR3 bases are TGTGCCAGCAGCTTAGATCCGGGACTACAAGAGACCCAGTACTTC.

This clonotype turned up a few times. V gene TRBV5-4 combines with J gene TRBJ2-1; D perhaps matches TRBD2 (6 bases). The CDR3 covers 13 residues. Germline values: CDR1 SGHNT, CDR2 YYREEE (reference sequence). V lost 1 base and J lost 6, with 8 bases in between. The CDR3 DNA follows: TGTGCCAGCAGCTTGTTCGGGAGCAATGAGCAGTTCTTC. This codes for CASSLFGSNEQFF.

This clonotype was picked up many times. V and J are TRBV19 and TRBJ2-2; 10 positions agree with TRBD1. The germline CDR1 and CDR2 sequences are LNHDA and SQIVND (reference sequence). The CDR3 extends over 15 amino acids. Losses at the gene ends were 6 bases for V and 6 bases for J; bases not matched to a gene: 7. The CDR3 loop is CASSTTGGLAGELFF. The CDR3 DNA reads as TGTGCCAGTAGCACGACAGGGGGCTTGGCCGGGGAGCTGTTTTTT. The full variable domain, completed using reference TRBV19 and TRBJ2-2, is DGGITQSPKYLFRKEGQNVTLSCEQNLNHDAMYWYRQDPGQGLRLIYYSQIVNDFQKGDIAEGYSVSREKKESFPLTVTSAQKNPTAFYLCASSTTGGLAGELFFGEGSRLTVL.

The rearrangement joins TRBV29-1 to TRBJ1-1, with a tentative D call TRBD1 (6 bases). This CDR3 is built from 14 residues. Deletions cut 0 bases from V and 0 bases from J, with 8 bases between. Germline V gene data show CDR1 as SQVTM and CDR2 as ANQGSEA. The CDR3 loop reads CSVEDTGLNTEAFF. The CDR3 DNA follows: TGCAGCGTTGAAGATACAGGGCTGAACACTGAAGCTTTCTTT.

This clonotype was seen a handful of times. This sequence joins TRBV4-2 and TRBJ1-2; 9 bases agree with TRBD1. The CDR3 length is 16 residues. In germline, CDR1 is LGHNA, CDR2 YNFKEQ. The J segment lost 3 bases and the V segment lost 0 bases, leaving 5 bases of the junction unmatched. CDR3 protein: CASSQEGTGGHYGYTF. Written as DNA, the CDR3 is TGTGCCAGCAGCCAAGAAGGAACAGGGGGCCACTATGGCTACACCTTC.

Regarding this clonotype: A much larger clone differs from this one at a single base, so this may be a read error. The genes are TRBV3-1 and TRBJ2-1; TRBD2 matches 7 bases. The CDR3 contains 14 residues. Germline V gene lookup returns CDR1 LGHDT and CDR2 YNNKEL (reference sequence). CDR3 coding DNA: TGTGCCAGCGGGAGCGGGGCCTCCTACAATGGGCAGTTCTTC. Its protein is CASGSGASYNGQFF.

The table lists this clonotype with many counts. The chain links TRBV12-3 or TRBV12-4 to TRBJ1-3, with TRBD1 matching 8 bases. Trimming removed 3 bases from V and 2 bases from J; junction bases left unmatched: 3. The CDR3 has 15 residues. CDR3 sequence: CASSLDRVAGNTIYF. The DNA of the CDR3 is TGTGCCAGCAGTTTGGACAGGGTGGCTGGAAACACCATATATTTT.